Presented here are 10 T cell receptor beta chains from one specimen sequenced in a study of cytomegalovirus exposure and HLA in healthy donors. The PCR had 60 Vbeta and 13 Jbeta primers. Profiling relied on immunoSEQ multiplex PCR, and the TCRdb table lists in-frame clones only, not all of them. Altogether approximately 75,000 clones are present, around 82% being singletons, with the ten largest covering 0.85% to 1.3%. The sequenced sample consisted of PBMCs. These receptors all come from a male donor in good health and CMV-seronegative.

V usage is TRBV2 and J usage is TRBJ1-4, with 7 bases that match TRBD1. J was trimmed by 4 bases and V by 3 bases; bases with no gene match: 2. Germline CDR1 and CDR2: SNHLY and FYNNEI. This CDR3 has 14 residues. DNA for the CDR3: TGTGCCAGCAGTGAGGACAGGTATAATGAAAAACTGTTTTTT. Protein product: CASSEDRYNEKLFF. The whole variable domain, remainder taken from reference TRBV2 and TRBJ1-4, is EPEVTQTPSHQVTQMGQEVILRCVPISNHLYFYWYRQILGQKVEFLVSFYNNEISEKSEIFDDQFSVERPDGSNFTLKIRSTKLEDSAMYFCASSEDRYNEKLFFGSGTQLSVL.

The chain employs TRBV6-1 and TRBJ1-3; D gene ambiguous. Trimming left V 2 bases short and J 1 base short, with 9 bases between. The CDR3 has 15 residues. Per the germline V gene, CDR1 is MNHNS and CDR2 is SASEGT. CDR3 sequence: CASSETRLSGNTIYF. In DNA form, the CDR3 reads TGTGCCAGCAGTGAAACCAGGCTATCTGGAAACACCATATATTTT.

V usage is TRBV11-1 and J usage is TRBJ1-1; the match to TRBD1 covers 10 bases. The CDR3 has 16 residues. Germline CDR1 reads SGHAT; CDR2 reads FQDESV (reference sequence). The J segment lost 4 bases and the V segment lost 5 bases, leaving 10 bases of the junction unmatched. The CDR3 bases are TGTGCCAGCAGCACCGCCCGACAGGGGGCTAGCACTGAAGCTTTCTTT. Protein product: CASSTARQGASTEAFF.

The CDR3 reads CACQRGGFREQFF. For the CDR3, the DNA is TGTGCTTGTCAGCGGGGGGGCTTCAGGGAGCAGTTCTTC. The rearrangement uses TRBV12-5 and TRBJ2-1; 10 nucleotides line up with TRBD2. The V gene end was trimmed by 11 bases and the J gene end by 10 bases; junction bases not matched to a gene: 11. Germline V gives CDR1 LGHNT, CDR2 FRNRAP. The CDR3 sequence is 13 residues long.

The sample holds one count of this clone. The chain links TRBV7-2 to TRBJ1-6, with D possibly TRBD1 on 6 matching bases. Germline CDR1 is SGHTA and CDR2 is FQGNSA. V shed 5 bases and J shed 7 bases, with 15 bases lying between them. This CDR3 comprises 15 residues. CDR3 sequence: CASSIVSGANSPLHF. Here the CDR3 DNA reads TGTGCCAGCAGCATAGTATCAGGGGCCAATTCACCCCTCCACTTT.

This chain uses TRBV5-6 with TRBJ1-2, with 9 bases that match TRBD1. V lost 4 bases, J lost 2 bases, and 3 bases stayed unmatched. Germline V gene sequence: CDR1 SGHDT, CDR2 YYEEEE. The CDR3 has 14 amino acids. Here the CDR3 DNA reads TGTGCCAGCAGCGGGGACAGGGAGAACTATGGCTACACCTTC. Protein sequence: CASSGDRENYGYTF.

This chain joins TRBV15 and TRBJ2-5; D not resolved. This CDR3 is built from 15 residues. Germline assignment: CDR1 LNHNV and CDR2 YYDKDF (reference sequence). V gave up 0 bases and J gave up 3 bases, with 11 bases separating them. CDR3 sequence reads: CATSRDLGMEETQYF. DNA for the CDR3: TGTGCCACCAGCAGAGATCTTGGCATGGAAGAGACCCAGTACTTC.

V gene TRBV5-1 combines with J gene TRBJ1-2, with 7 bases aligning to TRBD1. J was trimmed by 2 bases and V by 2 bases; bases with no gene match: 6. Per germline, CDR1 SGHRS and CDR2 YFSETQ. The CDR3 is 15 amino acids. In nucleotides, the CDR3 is TGCGCCAGCAGCTTATCGACAGGGTCGAACTATGGCTACACCTTC. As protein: CASSLSTGSNYGYTF.

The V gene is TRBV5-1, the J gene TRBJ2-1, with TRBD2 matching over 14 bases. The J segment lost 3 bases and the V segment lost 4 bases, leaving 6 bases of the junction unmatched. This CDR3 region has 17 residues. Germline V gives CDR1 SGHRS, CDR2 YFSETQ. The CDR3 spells CASSPGTSGSIYNEQFF. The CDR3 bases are TGCGCCAGCAGCCCGGGGACTAGCGGGAGTATCTACAATGAGCAGTTCTTC.

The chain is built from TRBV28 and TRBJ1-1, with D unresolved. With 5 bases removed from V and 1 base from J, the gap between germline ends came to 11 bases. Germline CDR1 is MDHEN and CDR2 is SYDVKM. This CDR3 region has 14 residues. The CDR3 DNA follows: TGTGCCAGCAGTCGCTGGAGGGAGAACACTGAAGCTTTCTTT. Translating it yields CASSRWRENTEAFF.